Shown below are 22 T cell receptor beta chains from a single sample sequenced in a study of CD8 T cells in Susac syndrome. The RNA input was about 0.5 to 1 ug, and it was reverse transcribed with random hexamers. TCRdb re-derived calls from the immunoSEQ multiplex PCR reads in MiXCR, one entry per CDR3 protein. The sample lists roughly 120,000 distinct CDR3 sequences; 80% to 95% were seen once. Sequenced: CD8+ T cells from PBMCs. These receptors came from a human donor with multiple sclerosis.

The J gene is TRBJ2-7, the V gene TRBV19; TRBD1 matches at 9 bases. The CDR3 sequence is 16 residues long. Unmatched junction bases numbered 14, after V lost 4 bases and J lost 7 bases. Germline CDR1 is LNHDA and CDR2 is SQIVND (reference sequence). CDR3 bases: TGTGCCAGTAGTACACACCCGTGGACAGGGGTGCGGGAGCAGTACTTC. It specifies CASSTHPWTGVREQYF.

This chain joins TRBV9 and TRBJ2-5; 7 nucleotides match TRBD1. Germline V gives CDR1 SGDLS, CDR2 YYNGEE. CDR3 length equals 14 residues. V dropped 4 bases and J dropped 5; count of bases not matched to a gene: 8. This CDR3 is CASSSTGYGETQYF. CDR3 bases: TGTGCCAGCAGCTCGACAGGGTATGGGGAGACCCAGTACTTC.

In nucleotides, the CDR3 is TGCGCCAGCAGCTTGGGTCACAGCGGGAGGAGGGGCAATGAGCAGTTCTTC. Translation: CASSLGHSGRRGNEQFF. The chain recombines TRBV5-1 with TRBJ2-1, with 9 bases lining up with TRBD2. CDR1 is SGHRS and CDR2 is YFSETQ in the germline V gene. This CDR3 contains 17 residues. The V gene end was trimmed by 0 bases and the J gene end by 6 bases; junction bases not matched to a gene: 10.

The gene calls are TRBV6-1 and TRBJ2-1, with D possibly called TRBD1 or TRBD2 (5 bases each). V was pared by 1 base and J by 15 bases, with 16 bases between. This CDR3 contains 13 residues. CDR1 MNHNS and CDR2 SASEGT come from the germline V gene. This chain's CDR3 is CASSEGPPGTGFF. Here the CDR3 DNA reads TGTGCCAGCAGTGAAGGACCCCCCGGGACCGGGTTCTTC.

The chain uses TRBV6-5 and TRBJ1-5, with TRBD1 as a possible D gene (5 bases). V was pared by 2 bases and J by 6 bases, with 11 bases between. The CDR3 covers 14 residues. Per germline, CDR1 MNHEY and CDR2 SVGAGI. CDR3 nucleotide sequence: TGTGCCAGCAGTTACGGGGGAGTCGGTCAGCCCCAGCATTTT. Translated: CASSYGGVGQPQHF.

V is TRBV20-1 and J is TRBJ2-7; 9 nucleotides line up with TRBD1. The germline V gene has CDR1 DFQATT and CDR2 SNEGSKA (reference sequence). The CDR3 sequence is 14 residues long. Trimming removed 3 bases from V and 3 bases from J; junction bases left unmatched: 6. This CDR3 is CSARGVDRGYEQYF. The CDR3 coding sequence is TGCAGTGCTAGGGGGGTGGACAGGGGCTACGAGCAGTACTTC.

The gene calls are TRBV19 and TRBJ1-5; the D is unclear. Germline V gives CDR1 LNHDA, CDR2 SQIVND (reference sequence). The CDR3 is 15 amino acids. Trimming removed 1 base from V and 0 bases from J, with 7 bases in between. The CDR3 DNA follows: TGTGCCAGTAGTATAGCAGAGAATAGCAATCAGCCCCAGCATTTT. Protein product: CASSIAENSNQPQHF.

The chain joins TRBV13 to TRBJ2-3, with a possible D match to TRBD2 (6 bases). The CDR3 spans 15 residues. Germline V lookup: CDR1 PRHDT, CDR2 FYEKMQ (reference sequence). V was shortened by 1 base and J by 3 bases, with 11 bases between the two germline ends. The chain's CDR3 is CASSLAGVRTDTQYF. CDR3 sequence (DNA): TGTGCCAGCAGCTTAGCGGGAGTTCGGACAGATACGCAGTATTTT.

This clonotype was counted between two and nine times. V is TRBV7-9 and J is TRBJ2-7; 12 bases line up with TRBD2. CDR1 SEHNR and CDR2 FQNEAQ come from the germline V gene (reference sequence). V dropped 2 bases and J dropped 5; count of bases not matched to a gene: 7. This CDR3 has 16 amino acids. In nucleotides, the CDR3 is TGTGCCAGCAGCTTATCCCCTAGCGGGGGGGCTGACGAGCAGTACTTC. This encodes CASSLSPSGGADEQYF.

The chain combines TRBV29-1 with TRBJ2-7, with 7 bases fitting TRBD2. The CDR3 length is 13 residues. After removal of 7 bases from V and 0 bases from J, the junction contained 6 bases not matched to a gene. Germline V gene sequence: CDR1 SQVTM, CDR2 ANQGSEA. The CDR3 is CSALGGVSYEQYF. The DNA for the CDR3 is TGCAGCGCCCTGGGGGGGGTCTCCTACGAGCAGTACTTC.

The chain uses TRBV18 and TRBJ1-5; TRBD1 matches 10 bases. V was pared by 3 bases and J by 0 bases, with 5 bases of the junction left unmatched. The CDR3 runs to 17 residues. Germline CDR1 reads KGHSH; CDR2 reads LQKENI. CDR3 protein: CASSPYRQGASNQPQHF. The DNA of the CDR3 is TGTGCCAGCTCACCGTATCGACAGGGGGCTAGCAATCAGCCCCAGCATTTT.

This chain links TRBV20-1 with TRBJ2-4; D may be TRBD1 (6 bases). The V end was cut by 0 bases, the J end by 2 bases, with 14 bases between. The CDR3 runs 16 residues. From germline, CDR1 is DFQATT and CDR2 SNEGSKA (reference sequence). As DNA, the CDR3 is TGCAGTGCTAGAGATATCAGGGGCCTAACCAAAAACATTCAGTACTTC. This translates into CSARDIRGLTKNIQYF.

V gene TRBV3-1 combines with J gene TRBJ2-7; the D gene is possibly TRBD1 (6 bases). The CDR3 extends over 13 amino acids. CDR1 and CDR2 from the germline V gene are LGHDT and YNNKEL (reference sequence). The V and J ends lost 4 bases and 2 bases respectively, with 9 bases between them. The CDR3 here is CASSPGHTYEQYF. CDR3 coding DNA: TGTGCCAGCAGCCCGGGACACACCTACGAGCAGTACTTC.

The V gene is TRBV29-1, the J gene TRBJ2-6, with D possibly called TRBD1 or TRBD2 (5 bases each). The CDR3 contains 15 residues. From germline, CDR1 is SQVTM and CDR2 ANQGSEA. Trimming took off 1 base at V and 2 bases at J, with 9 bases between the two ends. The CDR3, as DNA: TGCAGCGTTGAAGGTGGGGGTACTGGGGCCAACGTCCTGACTTTC. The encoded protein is CSVEGGGTGANVLTF.

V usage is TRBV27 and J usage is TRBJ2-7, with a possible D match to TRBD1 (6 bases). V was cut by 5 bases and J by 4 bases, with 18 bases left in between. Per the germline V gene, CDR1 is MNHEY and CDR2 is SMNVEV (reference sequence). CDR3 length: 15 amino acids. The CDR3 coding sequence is TGTGCCAGCAGTCGCCGGCAGGGGACGCGGTACGAGCAGTACTTC. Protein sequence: CASSRRQGTRYEQYF.

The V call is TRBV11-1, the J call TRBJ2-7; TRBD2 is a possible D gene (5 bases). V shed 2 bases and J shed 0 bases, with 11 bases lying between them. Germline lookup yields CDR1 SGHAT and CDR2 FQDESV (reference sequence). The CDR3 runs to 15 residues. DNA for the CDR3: TGTGCCAGCAGCTTAAGGGTGGGGAGCTCCTACGAGCAGTACTTC. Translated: CASSLRVGSSYEQYF.

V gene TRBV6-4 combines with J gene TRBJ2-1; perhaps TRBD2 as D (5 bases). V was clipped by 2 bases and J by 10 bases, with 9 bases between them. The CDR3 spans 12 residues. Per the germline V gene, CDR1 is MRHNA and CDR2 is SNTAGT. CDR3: CASSDGRSEQFF. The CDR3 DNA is TGTGCCAGCAGTGACGGGAGAAGCGAGCAGTTCTTC.

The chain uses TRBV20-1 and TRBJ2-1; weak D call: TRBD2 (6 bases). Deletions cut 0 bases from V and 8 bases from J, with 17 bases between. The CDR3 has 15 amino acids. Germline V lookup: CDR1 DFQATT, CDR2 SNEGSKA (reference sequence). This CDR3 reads CSAREQGGWSYEQFF. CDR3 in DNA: TGCAGTGCTAGAGAGCAGGGAGGTTGGAGTTATGAGCAGTTCTTC.

The CDR3 is CASSPGTSGGARTKNIQYF. The CDR3 DNA reads as TGTGCCAGCAGTCCCGGGACTAGCGGGGGGGCGCGAACCAAAAACATTCAGTACTTC. The chain uses TRBV12-3 or TRBV12-4 and TRBJ2-4, with 16 bases fitting TRBD2. The CDR3 runs 19 residues. V lost 5 bases, J lost 2 bases, and 9 bases stayed unmatched.

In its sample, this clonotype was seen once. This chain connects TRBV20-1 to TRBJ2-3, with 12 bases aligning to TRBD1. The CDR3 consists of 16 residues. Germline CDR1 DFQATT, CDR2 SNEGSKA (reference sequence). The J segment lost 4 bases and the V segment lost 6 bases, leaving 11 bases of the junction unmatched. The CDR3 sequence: CSATSAGQGAADTQYF. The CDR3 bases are TGCAGTGCCACCTCGGCGGGACAGGGGGCCGCAGATACGCAGTATTTT.

CDR3 nucleotide sequence: TGTGCCAGCAGTTTGAGAGGGCCCTACGAGCAGTACGTC. Amino acids: CASSLRGPYEQYV. This chain links TRBV27 with TRBJ2-7; D possibly corresponds to TRBD2 (5 bases). V was pared by 3 bases and J by 2 bases, with 8 bases between. Germline CDR1 and CDR2: MNHEY and SMNVEV (reference sequence). The CDR3 is made up of 13 amino acids.

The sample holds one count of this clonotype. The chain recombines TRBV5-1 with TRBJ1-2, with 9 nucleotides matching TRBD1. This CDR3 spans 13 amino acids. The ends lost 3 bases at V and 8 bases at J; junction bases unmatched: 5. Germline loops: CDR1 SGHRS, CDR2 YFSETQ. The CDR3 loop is CASSWDRDYGYTF. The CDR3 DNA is TGCGCCAGCAGCTGGGACAGGGATTACGGCTACACCTTC.